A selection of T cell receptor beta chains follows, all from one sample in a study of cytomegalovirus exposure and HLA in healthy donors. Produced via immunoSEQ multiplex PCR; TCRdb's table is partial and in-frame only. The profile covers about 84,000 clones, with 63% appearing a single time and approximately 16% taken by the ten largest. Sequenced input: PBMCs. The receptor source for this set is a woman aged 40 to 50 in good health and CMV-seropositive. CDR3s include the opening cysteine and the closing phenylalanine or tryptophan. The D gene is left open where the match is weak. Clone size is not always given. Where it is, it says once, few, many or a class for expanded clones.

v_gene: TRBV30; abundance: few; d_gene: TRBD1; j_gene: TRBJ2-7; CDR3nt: TGTGCCTGGAGTCCCGGTACTGGGTGGGGACAGGGTAAAGCGGCTTTCTCCTACGAGCAGTACTTC; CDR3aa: CAWSPGTGWGQGKAAFSYEQYF
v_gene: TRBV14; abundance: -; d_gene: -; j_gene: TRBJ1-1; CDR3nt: TGTGCCAGCAGCCAAGATTGGGGGCAGACGGCTTTCTTT; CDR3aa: CASSQDWGQTAFF
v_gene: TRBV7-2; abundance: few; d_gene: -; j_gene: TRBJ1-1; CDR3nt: TGTGCCAGCAGCGACTCAACAGGGTGGACTGAAGCTTTCTTT; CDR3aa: CASSDSTGWTEAFF
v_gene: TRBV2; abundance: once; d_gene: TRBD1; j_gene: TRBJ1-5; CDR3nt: TGTGCCAGCTGCCTACAGGGGGCGAACCAGCCCCAGCATTTT; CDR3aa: CASCLQGANQPQHF
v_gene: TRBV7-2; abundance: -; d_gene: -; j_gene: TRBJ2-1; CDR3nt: TGTGCCAGCAGTAGAACCTCAGGGTCAAACAATGAGCAGTTCTTC; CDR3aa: CASSRTSGSNNEQFF
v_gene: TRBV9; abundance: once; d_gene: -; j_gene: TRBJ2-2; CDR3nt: TGTGCCAGCAGCCAGAACACCGGGGAGCTGTTTTTT; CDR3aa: CASSQNTGELFF
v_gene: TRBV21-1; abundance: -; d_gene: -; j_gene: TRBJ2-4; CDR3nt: TGTGCCAGCAAAGAGACTGCCAAAAACATTCAGTACTTC; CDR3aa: CASKETAKNIQYF
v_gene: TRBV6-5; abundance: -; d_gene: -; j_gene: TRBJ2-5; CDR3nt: TGTGCCAGCAGTTACGGCCAGGGGGGCCCCGAGACCCAGTACTTC; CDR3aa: CASSYGQGGPETQYF
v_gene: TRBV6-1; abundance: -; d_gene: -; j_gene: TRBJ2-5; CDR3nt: TGTGCCAGCAGTGAAAGGGCAGGGGGGTACCAAGAGACCCAGTACTTC; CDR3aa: CASSERAGGYQETQYF
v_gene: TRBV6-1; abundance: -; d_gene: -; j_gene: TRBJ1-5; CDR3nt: TGTGCCAGCTGGCGGGGAGGAAATCAGCCCCAGCATTTT; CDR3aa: CASWRGGNQPQHF
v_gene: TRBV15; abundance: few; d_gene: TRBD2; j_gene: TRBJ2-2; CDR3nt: TGTGCCACCAGCATGGGACTAGCGGGAGTATCGAACACCGGGGAGCTGTTTTTT; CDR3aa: CATSMGLAGVSNTGELFF
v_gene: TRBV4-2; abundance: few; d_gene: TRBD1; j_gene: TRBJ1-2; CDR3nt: TGTGCCAGCAGCCAACCTGGACAGGTAGAATCTGGCTACACCTTC; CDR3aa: CASSQPGQVESGYTF
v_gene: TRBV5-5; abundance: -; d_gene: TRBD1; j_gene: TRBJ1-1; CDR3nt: TGTGCCAGCAGCTTGGTCGTTGGAGCTGGGACAGTGAACACTGAAGCTTTCTTT; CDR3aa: CASSLVVGAGTVNTEAFF
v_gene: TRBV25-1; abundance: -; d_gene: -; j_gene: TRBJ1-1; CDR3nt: TGTGCCAGCAGTGACGACAAAACTGAAGCTTTCTTT; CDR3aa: CASSDDKTEAFF
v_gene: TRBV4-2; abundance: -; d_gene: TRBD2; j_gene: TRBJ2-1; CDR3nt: TGTGCCAGCAGCCAAGTCTCGGGGACAGCGGGAGGAGTATTCCCCAATGAGCAGTTCTTC; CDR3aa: CASSQVSGTAGGVFPNEQFF
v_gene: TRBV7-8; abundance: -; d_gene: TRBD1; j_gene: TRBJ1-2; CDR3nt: TGTGCCAGCAGCCTGGGGACAGGCAGTAACTATGGCTACACCTTC; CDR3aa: CASSLGTGSNYGYTF
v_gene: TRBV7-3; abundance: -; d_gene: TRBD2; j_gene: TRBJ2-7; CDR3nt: TGTGCCAGCAGCTCTAGCGGGAGCGAGCAGTACTTC; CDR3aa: CASSSSGSEQYF
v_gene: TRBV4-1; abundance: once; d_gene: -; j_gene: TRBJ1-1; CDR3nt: TGCGCCAGCAGCCAACGGGACTACTCGAACACTGAAGCTTTCTTT; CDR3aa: CASSQRDYSNTEAFF
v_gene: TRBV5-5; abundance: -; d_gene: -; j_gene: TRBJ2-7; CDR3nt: TGTGCCAGCAGCTTGACCGGGGGCGAGCAGTACTTC; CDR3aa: CASSLTGGEQYF
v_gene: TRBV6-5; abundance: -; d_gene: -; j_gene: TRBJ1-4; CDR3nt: TGTGCCAGCAGCCCCTTCTCGGCTAATGAAAAACTGTTTTTT; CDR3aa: CASSPFSANEKLFF
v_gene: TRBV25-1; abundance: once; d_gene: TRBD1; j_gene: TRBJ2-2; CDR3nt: TGTGCCAGCAGGGGGACAGGGACCACCGGGGAGCTGTTTTTT; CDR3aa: CASRGTGTTGELFF
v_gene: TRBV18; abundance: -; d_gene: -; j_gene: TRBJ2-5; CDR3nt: TGTGCCAGCTCAGATAGCTCCGAGACCCAGTACTTC; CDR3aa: CASSDSSETQYF
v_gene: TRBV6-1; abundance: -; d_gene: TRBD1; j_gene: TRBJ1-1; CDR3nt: TGTGCCAGCAGTGAACGGACAGGGAGCACTGAAGCTTTCTTT; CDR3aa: CASSERTGSTEAFF
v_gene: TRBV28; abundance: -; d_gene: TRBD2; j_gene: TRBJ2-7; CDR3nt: TGTGCCAGCAGTTTAATGGGGCTAGCGGAGATCTACGAGCAGTACTTC; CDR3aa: CASSLMGLAEIYEQYF
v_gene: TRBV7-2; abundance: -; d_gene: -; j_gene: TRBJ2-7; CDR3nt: TGTGCCAGCAGCTTAGTCGTCAGGACAGCCTACGAGCAGTACTTC; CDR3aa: CASSLVVRTAYEQYF
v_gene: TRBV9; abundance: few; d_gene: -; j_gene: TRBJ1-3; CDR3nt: TGTGCCAGCAGCGTAACGGGACTCCGGTCTGGAAACACCATATATTTT; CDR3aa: CASSVTGLRSGNTIYF
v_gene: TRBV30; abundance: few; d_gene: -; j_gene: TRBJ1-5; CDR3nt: TGTGCCTGGAGTGGAGGTGGGGGGGGCAATCAGCCCCAGCATTTT; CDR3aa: CAWSGGGGGNQPQHF
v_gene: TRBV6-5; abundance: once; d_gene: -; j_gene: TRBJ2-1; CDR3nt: TGTGCCAGCAGTTACTTTACGGGAGTTTCATACAATGAGCAGTTCTTC; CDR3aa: CASSYFTGVSYNEQFF
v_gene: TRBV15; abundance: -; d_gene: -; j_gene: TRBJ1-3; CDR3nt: TGTGCCACCAGCTCTCCTCTCGGCACCATATATTTT; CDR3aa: CATSSPLGTIYF
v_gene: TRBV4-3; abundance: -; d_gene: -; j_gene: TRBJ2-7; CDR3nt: TGCGCCAGCAGCCAAGAGTCGTTTAATGAGCAGTACTTC; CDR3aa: CASSQESFNEQYF
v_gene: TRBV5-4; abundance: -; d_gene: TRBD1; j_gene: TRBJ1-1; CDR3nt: TGTGCCAGCAGCATGGACAGGGGGTGGACTGAAGCTTTCTTT; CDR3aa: CASSMDRGWTEAFF
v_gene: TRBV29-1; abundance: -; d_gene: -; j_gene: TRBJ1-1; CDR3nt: TGCAGCGCCAGAGTAGGAGGGAACACTGAAGCTTTCTTT; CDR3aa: CSARVGGNTEAFF
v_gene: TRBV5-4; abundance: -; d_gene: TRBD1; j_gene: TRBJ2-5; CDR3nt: TGTGCCAGCAGCTTACAGGGGGCATTAGAGACCCAGTACTTC; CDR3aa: CASSLQGALETQYF
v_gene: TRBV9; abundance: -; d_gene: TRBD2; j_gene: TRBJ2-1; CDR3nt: TGTGCCAGCAGCCGCGGGGGGAATGAGCAGTTCTTC; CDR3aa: CASSRGGNEQFF
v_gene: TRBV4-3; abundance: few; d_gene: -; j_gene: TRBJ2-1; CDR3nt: TGCGCCAGCAGCCAAGATCTTAGCCCGTGGCGCGGGAAGGGGAGTAATGAGCAGTTCTTC; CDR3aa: CASSQDLSPWRGKGSNEQFF
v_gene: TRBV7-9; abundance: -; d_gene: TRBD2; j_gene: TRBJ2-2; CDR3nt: TGTGCCAGCAGCTTGTATAGCGGGACCGGGGAGCTGTTTTTT; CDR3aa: CASSLYSGTGELFF
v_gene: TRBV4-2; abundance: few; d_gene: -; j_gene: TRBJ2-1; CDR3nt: TGTGCCAGCAGCGGTGGGGGGAGCTCCTACAATGAGCAGTTCTTC; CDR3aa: CASSGGGSSYNEQFF
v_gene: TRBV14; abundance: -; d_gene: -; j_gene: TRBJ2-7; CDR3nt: TGTGCCAGCAGCCAAGGCAGGGGAGATCTCTACGAGCAGTACTTC; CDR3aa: CASSQGRGDLYEQYF
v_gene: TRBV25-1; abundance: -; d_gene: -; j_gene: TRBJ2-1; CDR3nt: TGTGCCAGCTCCACTCCGGGACTGCCCTTTAGTGAGCAGTTCTTC; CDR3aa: CASSTPGLPFSEQFF
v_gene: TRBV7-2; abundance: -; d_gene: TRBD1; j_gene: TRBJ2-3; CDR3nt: TGTGCCAGCAGCTTAGTGGGACAGAGCACAGATACGCAGTATTTT; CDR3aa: CASSLVGQSTDTQYF
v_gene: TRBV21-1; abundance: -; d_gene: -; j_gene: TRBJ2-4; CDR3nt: TGTGCCAGCAGCAAAGGAAGTCCTAAGACAGGGGGAATTAGAGGGGACATTCAGTACTTC; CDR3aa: CASSKGSPKTGGIRGDIQYF
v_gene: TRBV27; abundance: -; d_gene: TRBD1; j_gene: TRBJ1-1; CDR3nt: TGTGCCAGCAGTTTATCGGGGACAGGGGGATTGGGAGCTTTCTTT; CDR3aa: CASSLSGTGGLGAFF
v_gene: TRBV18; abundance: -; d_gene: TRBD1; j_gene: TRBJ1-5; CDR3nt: TGTGCCAGCTCACCACTCGACAGGGGGGCTTCCAATCAGCCCCAGCATTTT; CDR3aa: CASSPLDRGASNQPQHF
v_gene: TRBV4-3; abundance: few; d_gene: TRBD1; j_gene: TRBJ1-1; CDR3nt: TGCGCCAGCAGCCAGGGACAGGGCGAACCGAACACTGAAGCTTTCTTT; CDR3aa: CASSQGQGEPNTEAFF
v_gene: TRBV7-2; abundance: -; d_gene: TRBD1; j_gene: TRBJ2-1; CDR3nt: TGTGCCAGCAGCTCGGGACAGTACAATGAGCAGTTCTTC; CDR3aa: CASSSGQYNEQFF
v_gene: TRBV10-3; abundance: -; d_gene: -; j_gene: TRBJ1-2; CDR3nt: TGTGCCATCAGTGCGGCCGGGGAAACTAACTATGGCTACACCTTC; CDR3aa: CAISAAGETNYGYTF
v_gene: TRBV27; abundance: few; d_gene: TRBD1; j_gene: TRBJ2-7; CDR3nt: TGTGCCAGCAGTTCGAGGTCCCCAGGGGGTCCCTACGAGCAGTACTTC; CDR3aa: CASSSRSPGGPYEQYF
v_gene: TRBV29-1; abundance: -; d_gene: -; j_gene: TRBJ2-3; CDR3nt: TGCAGCGTTTCGGACAGAACTAGCACAGATACGCAGTATTTT; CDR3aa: CSVSDRTSTDTQYF
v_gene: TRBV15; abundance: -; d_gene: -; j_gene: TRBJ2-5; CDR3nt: TGTGCCACCAGCAGAGTGACTAATTTTGGGGAGACCCAGTACTTC; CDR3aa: CATSRVTNFGETQYF
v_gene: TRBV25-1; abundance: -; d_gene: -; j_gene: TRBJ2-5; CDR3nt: TGTGCCAGCAGTGATTCCCCCCGAGAGACCCAGTACTTC; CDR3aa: CASSDSPRETQYF
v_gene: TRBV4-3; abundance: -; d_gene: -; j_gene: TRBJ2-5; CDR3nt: TGCGCCAGCAGCCTTAAGGGGGGGGAGGAGACCCAGTACTTC; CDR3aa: CASSLKGGEETQYF
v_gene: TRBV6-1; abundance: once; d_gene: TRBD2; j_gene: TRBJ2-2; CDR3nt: TGTGCCAGCAGCTTACTAGCGGGCACCGGGGAGCTGTTTTTT; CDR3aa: CASSLLAGTGELFF
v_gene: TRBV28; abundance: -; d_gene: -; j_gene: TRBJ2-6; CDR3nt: TGTGCCAGCGGGTTATCCGTGTCTGGGGCCAACGTCCTGACTTTC; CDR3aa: CASGLSVSGANVLTF
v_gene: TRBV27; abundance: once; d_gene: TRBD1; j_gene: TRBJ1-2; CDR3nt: TGTGCCAGCAGTTTAGGACAGGGGGACGGCTACACCTTC; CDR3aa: CASSLGQGDGYTF
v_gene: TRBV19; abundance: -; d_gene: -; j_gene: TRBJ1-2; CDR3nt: TGTGCCAGTAGTACCCTGAACTATGGCTACACCTTC; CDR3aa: CASSTLNYGYTF
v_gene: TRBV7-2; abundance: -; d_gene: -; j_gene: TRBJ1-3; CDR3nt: TGTGCCAGCAGCTTGGCCCCGTCAGCTGGAAACACCATATATTTT; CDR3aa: CASSLAPSAGNTIYF
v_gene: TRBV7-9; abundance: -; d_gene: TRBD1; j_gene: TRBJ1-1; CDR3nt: TGTGCCAGCAGCTTAGGACAGGGCGCCACTGAAGCTTTCTTT; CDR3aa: CASSLGQGATEAFF
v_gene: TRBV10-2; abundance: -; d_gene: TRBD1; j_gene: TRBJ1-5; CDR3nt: TGCGCCAGCAGAAACCGGGACAGCGGACAGCCCCAGCATTTT; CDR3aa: CASRNRDSGQPQHF
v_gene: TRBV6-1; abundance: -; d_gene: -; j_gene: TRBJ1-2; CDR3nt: TGTGCCGGAGGGGAGGGCTTCGGCTATGGCTACACCTTC; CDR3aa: CAGGEGFGYGYTF